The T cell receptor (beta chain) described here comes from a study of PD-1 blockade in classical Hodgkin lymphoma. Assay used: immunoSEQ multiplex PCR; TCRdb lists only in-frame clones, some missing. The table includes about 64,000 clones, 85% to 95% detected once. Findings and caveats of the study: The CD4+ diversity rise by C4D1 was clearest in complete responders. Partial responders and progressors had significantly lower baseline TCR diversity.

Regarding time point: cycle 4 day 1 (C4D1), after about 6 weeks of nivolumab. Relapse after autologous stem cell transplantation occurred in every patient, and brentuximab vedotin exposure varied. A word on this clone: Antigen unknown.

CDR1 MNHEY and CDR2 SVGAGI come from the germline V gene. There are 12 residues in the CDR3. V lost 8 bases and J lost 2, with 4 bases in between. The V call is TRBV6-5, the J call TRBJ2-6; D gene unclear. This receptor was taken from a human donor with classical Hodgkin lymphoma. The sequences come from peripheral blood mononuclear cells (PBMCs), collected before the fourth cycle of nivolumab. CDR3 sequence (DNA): TGTGCCAGCGGGACTGGGGCCAACGTCCTGACTTTC. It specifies CASGTGANVLTF.